Following are 30 T cell receptor beta chains from one sample sequenced in a study of response to subunit inactivated influenza vaccine. TCRdb re-derived calls from the RT-PCR reads in MiXCR, one entry per CDR3 protein. The sample contains around 790,000 distinct CDR3 sequences, 21% of which appear only once. Sequencing used PBMCs from blood, obtained 5 to 6 days after vaccination. The receptors derive from a man between 50 and 59 years old who received an inactivated influenza vaccine.

V gene TRBV19 combines with J gene TRBJ2-7; 9 bases agree with TRBD1. Trimming took 5 bases from V and 4 from J; bases not matched to a gene: 12. The CDR3 contains 16 residues. Germline lookup yields CDR1 LNHDA and CDR2 SQIVND (reference sequence). CDR3 nucleotide sequence: TGTGCCAGTAGTGTACAGGCTTTGACAGGGGGATACGAGCAGTACTTC. It specifies CASSVQALTGGYEQYF.

CDR3 coding DNA: TGCAGCGTGGGGCCGGGGGACAACTACGAGCAGTACTTC. Translated: CSVGPGDNYEQYF. The V and J genes are TRBV29-1 and TRBJ2-7; either TRBD1 or TRBD2 may fit D (6 bases each). CDR1 is SQVTM and CDR2 is ANQGSEA in the germline V gene. Trimming cost V 6 bases and J 3 bases, with 15 bases left between them. The CDR3 has 13 residues.

A few counts support this clonotype. CDR3 loop: CSARDSGRAQETQYF. The DNA for the CDR3 is TGCAGTGCTAGAGATAGCGGGAGGGCCCAAGAGACCCAGTACTTC. The chain couples TRBV20-1 to TRBJ2-5; TRBD2 matches at 11 bases. V lost 0 bases to trimming and J lost 1 base; unmatched junction nucleotides: 1. From germline, CDR1 is DFQATT and CDR2 SNEGSKA (reference sequence). This CDR3 has 15 amino acids.

This clonotype came up a few times. The V and J genes are TRBV20-1 and TRBJ2-7, with D uncertain. Trimming pared 0 bases from V and 3 bases from J, leaving 12 bases between. This CDR3 region has 14 residues. Germline V gene sequence: CDR1 DFQATT, CDR2 SNEGSKA (reference sequence). The DNA of the CDR3 is TGCAGTGCTAGAGATCCCGACACGGGCTACGAGCAGTACTTC. This translates into CSARDPDTGYEQYF.

This clonotype was counted a few times. The chain has TRBV4-3 and TRBJ2-1, with TRBD2 identical over 8 bases. The CDR3 totals 16 residues. Germline V CDR1 and CDR2: LGHNA, YSLEER. Trimming cost V 0 bases and J 2 bases; bases outside gene matches: 3. CDR3 protein: CASSQDGSGTYNEQFF. The DNA for the CDR3 is TGCGCCAGCAGCCAAGATGGTAGCGGGACCTACAATGAGCAGTTCTTC.

The chain is built from TRBV7-2 and TRBJ2-7; D unclear. The CDR3 is made up of 15 amino acids. The V gene lost 3 bases and the J gene lost 0 bases, with 12 bases spanning the gap. The germline V gene encodes CDR1 SGHTA and CDR2 FQGNSA. Written as DNA, the CDR3 is TGTGCCAGCAGCTTCTGGGCGAGTAACTCCTACGAGCAGTACTTC. Its protein product is CASSFWASNSYEQYF.

This clonotype was seen more than once but under ten times. The chain links TRBV14 to TRBJ1-5; D is ambiguous. The length of the CDR3 is 14 residues. Between the trimmed V and J ends, which lost 1 base and 3 bases, there was a span of 7 bases. Per germline, CDR1 SGHDN and CDR2 FVKESK. DNA for the CDR3: TGTGCCAGCAGCCAAGCCGGGAACAATCAGCCCCAGCATTTT. Its translation is CASSQAGNNQPQHF.

This clonotype occurred many times. V and J are TRBV3-1 and TRBJ2-7, with no clear D. V dropped 2 bases and J dropped 1 base, with 0 bases sitting between them. CDR1 is LGHDT and CDR2 is YNNKEL in the germline V gene (reference sequence). The CDR3 spans 11 residues. For the CDR3, the DNA is TGTGCCAGCAGCCAATCCTACGAGCAGTACTTC. It yields the protein CASSQSYEQYF.

This clonotype was recorded at least ten times. CDR3 DNA: TGTGCCAGCAATCCGGCAGACTATAGCTCCTACGAGCAGTACTTC. It specifies CASNPADYSSYEQYF. The genes are TRBV11-2 and TRBJ2-7, with TRBD2 as a possible D gene (5 bases). Germline-derived CDR1 and CDR2 are SGHAT and FQNNGV. V dropped 7 bases and J dropped 0 bases, with 16 bases sitting between them. This CDR3 is 15 amino acids long.

There are many counts of this clonotype. J is TRBJ2-5 and V is TRBV10-3, with 10 bases fitting TRBD1. Germline V gene lookup returns CDR1 ENHRY and CDR2 SYGVKD. Unmatched junction bases numbered 5, after V lost 2 bases and J lost 5 bases. The CDR3 length is 15 residues. The CDR3 nucleotides read TGTGCCATCAGTGAGGGACAGGGGGGTTCGGAGACCCAGTACTTC. Protein sequence: CAISEGQGGSETQYF.

This rearrangement joins TRBV11-2 to TRBJ2-5; 7 bases line up with TRBD1. Germline-derived CDR1 and CDR2 are SGHAT and FQNNGV. The CDR3 spans 15 residues. J lost 1 base, V lost 2 bases, and 4 bases had no gene match. The CDR3 region is CASSLYTGAQETQYF. As DNA, the CDR3 is TGTGCCAGCAGCTTATATACAGGGGCCCAAGAGACCCAGTACTTC.

The table lists this clonotype with a few counts. The chain has TRBV9 and TRBJ2-3; D is possibly TRBD1 (6 bases). The CDR3 is 17 residues long. V shed 3 bases and J shed 0 bases, with 17 bases lying between them. Germline-derived CDR1 and CDR2 are SGDLS and YYNGEE. CDR3 region: CASSARGGRLSTDTQYF. The CDR3 DNA reads TGTGCCAGCAGCGCAAGAGGGGGACGGCTAAGCACAGATACGCAGTATTTT.

The chain is built from TRBV27 and TRBJ2-3, with 11 bases aligning to TRBD2. CDR1 is MNHEY and CDR2 is SMNVEV in the germline V gene (reference sequence). The CDR3 has 16 residues. J lost 5 bases, V lost 5 bases, and 9 bases had no gene match. The chain's CDR3 is CASSRSSGRLGDTQYF. CDR3 sequence (DNA): TGTGCCAGCAGTCGCTCTAGCGGGAGGCTTGGAGATACGCAGTATTTT.

The chain joins TRBV9 to TRBJ2-5, with D perhaps TRBD1 (5 bases). The CDR3 sequence is 15 residues long. Germline CDR1 SGDLS, CDR2 YYNGEE. The ends were cut back, 4 bases at V and 2 bases at J, with 15 bases in the middle. The CDR3 DNA sequence: TGTGCCAGCAGCTCAGGGCCGGGCAGACAAGAGACCCAGTACTTC. It is translated as CASSSGPGRQETQYF.

The gene calls are TRBV21-1 and TRBJ2-7; TRBD2, the table's D call, lacks a check against the DNA. TRBV21-1 is a pseudogene. This CDR3 is 16 amino acids long. CDR3 residues: CASSKGGLAGAYEQYF. DNA for the CDR3: TGTGCCAGCAGCAAAGGTGGGCTAGCGGGAGCCTACGAGCAGTACTTC.

This clonotype occurred many times. V gene TRBV20-1 combines with J gene TRBJ2-7; 13 bases line up with TRBD2. CDR1 is DFQATT, CDR2 SNEGSKA, per germline (reference sequence). Trimming removed 6 bases from V and 5 bases from J; junction bases left unmatched: 16. The CDR3 length is 17 residues. The CDR3 DNA is TGCAGTGCCCGGGGGGGGACTAGCGGGACCGCTGGTCACGAGCAGTACTTC. Its protein product is CSARGGTSGTAGHEQYF.

The J gene is TRBJ2-1, the V gene TRBV12-3 or TRBV12-4; TRBD1 matches 8 bases. The length of the CDR3 is 15 residues. V gave up 5 bases and J gave up 5 bases; unmatched junction bases: 8. CDR3 amino acids: CASSTDREFHNEQFF. CDR3 sequence (DNA): TGTGCCAGCAGTACGGACAGGGAGTTCCACAATGAGCAGTTCTTC.

The chain uses TRBV7-9 and TRBJ2-1, with 10 nucleotides matching TRBD2. There are 15 residues in the CDR3. The V and J ends lost 5 bases and 6 bases, in that order; junction bases with no gene match: 7. Germline values: CDR1 SEHNR, CDR2 FQNEAQ (reference sequence). CDR3 DNA: TGTGCCAGCAGCCGTACTAGCGGGAAGGGCAATGAGCAGTTCTTC. It encodes CASSRTSGKGNEQFF.

This chain links TRBV28 with TRBJ2-7; unclear D gene. CDR3 length: 14 amino acids. The V end lost 1 base, the J end lost 6 bases, and 13 bases lay between the germline ends. Germline V gene data show CDR1 as MDHEN and CDR2 as SYDVKM. The CDR3 sequence is CASSLSAAGGEQYF. CDR3 DNA sequence: TGTGCCAGCAGTTTATCCGCCGCAGGTGGCGAGCAGTACTTC.

A few counts support this clonotype. This chain links TRBV12-3 or TRBV12-4 with TRBJ1-5; 7 bases are shared with TRBD1. CDR3 length: 13 residues. V lost 3 bases, J lost 11 bases, and 7 bases stayed unmatched. The DNA for the CDR3 is TGTGCCAGCAGTTTGAGGACAGGAGAGGCCCAGCATTTT. Translated, it gives CASSLRTGEAQHF.

This clonotype was observed a few times. The rearrangement joins TRBV12-3 or TRBV12-4 to TRBJ1-1, with TRBD1 identical over 8 bases. V trimming: 3 bases; J trimming: 0 bases; junction bases outside the gene matches: 6. The CDR3 is 16 amino acids. CDR3 region: CASSFRAGGLNTEAFF. The CDR3 DNA reads TGTGCCAGCAGTTTTAGAGCAGGGGGCTTGAACACTGAAGCTTTCTTT.

This chain links TRBV5-5 with TRBJ2-7; tentative D call: TRBD2 (6 bases). Per germline, CDR1 SGHKS and CDR2 YYEKEE (reference sequence). Trimming left V 4 bases short and J 2 bases short, with 13 bases between. The CDR3 is made up of 14 amino acids. In DNA, the CDR3 is TGTGCCAGCAGCCCCCACGGAGGGCCCTACGAGCAGTACTTC. This gives the protein CASSPHGGPYEQYF.

This clonotype was picked up a small number of times. V is TRBV10-1 and J is TRBJ2-2, with 10 nucleotides matching TRBD1. The junction had 6 bases not matched to a gene; V was cut back by 3 bases and J by 5 bases. CDR3 size: 16 residues. Germline CDR1 WNHNN, CDR2 SYGVQD (reference sequence). The CDR3 DNA reads as TGCGCCAGCAGTGATCCGGGACAGGGGAAGACCGGGGAGCTGTTTTTT. Residues: CASSDPGQGKTGELFF.

The CDR3 DNA follows: TGTGCCAGCAGCCCCCTGCCTGGCGGGGTTAGCAATCAGCCCCAGCATTTT. Translation gives CASSPLPGGVSNQPQHF. V and J are TRBV21-1 and TRBJ1-5; the D call of TRBD1 is as the table states it, not checked on the DNA. TRBV21-1 is annotated as a pseudogene. The CDR3 spans 17 residues.

The V gene is TRBV29-1, the J gene TRBJ2-3; D gene unclear. The CDR3 extends over 13 amino acids. Germline V gives CDR1 SQVTM, CDR2 ANQGSEA. V was clipped by 4 bases and J by 0 bases, with 8 bases between them. CDR3 residues: CSVAPSSTDTQYF. CDR3 DNA: TGCAGCGTTGCCCCGAGTAGCACAGATACGCAGTATTTT.

The sample holds a few counts of this clonotype. The V and J genes are TRBV2 and TRBJ2-3, with 7 bases matching TRBD2. Unmatched junction bases numbered 4, after V lost 8 bases and J lost 2 bases. The CDR3 contains 13 residues. In germline, CDR1 is SNHLY, CDR2 FYNNEI. Here the CDR3 reads CASYRDYTDTQYF. DNA for the CDR3: TGTGCCAGCTACCGGGACTACACAGATACGCAGTATTTT.

The rearrangement links TRBV7-2 to TRBJ1-3; D is perhaps TRBD1 (5 bases). The CDR3 extends over 15 amino acids. Germline V gives CDR1 SGHTA, CDR2 FQGNSA. The V gene lost 1 base and the J gene lost 0 bases, with 7 bases spanning the gap. The CDR3 protein is CASSLVGGSGNTIYF. Here the CDR3 DNA reads TGTGCCAGCAGCTTAGTGGGGGGCTCTGGAAACACCATATATTTT.

This clonotype was recorded many times. Sequence at one end of the junction differs from germline and may be a read error. CDR3 sequence (DNA): TGCAGCGTCGAAGCGGGGGGCCCCACAGATACGCAGTATTTT. Its translation: CSVEAGGPTDTQYF. This chain uses TRBV29-1 with TRBJ2-3, with TRBD2 identical over 9 bases. The CDR3 has 14 residues. Germline-derived CDR1 and CDR2 are SQVTM and ANQGSEA.

Notes on this clonotype: Sequence at one end of the junction differs from germline and may be a read error. The J gene is TRBJ2-1, the V gene TRBV29-1; 8 nucleotides align to TRBD2. Germline V lookup: CDR1 SQVTM, CDR2 ANQGSEA. The CDR3 spans 14 residues. The CDR3 loop is CSVEDSAGAGPRVF. CDR3 in DNA: TGCAGCGTTGAAGATTCAGCGGGAGCCGGACCGAGGGTCTTC.

The chain employs TRBV4-3 and TRBJ2-2; TRBD1 matches 10 bases. Germline values: CDR1 LGHNA, CDR2 YSLEER. CDR3 length equals 16 residues. With V trimmed by 0 bases and J by 8 bases, 6 bases remained unmatched. The CDR3 is CASSQEDRGVIGELFF. CDR3 in DNA: TGCGCCAGCAGCCAAGAGGACAGGGGGGTAATTGGGGAGCTGTTTTTT.